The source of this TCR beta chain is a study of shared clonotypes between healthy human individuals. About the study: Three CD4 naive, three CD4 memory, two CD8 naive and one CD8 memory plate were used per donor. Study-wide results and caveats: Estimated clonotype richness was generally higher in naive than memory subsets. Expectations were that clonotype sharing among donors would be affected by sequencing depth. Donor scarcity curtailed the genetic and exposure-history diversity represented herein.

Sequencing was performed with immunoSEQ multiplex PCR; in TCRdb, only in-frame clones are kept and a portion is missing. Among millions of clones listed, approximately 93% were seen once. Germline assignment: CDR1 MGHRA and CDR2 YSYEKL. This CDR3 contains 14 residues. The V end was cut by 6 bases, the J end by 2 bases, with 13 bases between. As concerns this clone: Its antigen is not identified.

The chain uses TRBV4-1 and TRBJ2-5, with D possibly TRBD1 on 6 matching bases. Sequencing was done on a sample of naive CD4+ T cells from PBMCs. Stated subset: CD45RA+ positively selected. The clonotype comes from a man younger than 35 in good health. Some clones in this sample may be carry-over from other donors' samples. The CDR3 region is CASSVEGTQETQYF. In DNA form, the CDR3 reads TGCGCCAGCAGTGTTGAAGGGACACAAGAGACCCAGTACTTC.